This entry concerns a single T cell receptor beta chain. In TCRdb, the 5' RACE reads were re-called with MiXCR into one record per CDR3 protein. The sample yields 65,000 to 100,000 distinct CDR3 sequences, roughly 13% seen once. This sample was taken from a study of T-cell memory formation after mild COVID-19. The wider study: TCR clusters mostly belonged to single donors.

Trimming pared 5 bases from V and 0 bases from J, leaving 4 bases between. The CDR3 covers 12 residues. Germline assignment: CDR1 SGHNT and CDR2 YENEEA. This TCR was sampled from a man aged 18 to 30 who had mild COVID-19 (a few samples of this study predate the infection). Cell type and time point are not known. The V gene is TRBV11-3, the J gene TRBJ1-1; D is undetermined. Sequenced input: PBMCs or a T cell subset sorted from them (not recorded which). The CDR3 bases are TGTGCCAGCAGCCCAGTGAACACTGAAGCTTTCTTT. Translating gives CASSPVNTEAFF.